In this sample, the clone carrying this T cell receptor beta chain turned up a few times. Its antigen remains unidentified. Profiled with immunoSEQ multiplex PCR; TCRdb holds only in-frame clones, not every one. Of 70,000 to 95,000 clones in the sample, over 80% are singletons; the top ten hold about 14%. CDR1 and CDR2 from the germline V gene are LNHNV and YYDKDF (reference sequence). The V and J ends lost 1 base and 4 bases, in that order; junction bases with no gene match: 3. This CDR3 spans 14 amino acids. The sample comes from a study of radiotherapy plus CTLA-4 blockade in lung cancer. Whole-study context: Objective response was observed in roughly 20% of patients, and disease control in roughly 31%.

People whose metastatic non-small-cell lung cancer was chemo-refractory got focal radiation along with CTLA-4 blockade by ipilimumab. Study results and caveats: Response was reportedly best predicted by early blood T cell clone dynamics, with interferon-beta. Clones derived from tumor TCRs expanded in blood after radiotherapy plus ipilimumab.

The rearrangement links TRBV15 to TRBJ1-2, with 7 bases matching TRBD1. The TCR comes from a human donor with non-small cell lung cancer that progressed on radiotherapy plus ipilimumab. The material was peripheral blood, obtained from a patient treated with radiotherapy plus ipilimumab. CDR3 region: CATSRAQGVYGYTF. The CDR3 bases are TGTGCCACCAGCAGAGCCCAGGGGGTCTATGGCTACACCTTC.